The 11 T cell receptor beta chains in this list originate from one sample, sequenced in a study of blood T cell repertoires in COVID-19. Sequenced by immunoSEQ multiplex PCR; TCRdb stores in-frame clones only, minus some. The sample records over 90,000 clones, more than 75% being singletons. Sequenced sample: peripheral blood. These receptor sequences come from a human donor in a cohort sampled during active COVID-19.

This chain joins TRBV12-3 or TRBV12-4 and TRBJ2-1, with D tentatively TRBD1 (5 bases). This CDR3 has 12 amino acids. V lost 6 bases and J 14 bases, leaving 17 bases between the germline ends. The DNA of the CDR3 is TGTGCCAGCAGGGGCCGCGGACAAGAGGAGTTCTTC. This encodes CASRGRGQEEFF.

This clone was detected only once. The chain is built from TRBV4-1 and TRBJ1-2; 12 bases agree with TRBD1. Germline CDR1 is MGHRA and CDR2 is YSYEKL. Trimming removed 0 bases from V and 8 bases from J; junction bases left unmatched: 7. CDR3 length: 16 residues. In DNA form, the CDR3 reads TGCGCCAGCAGCCAAGATGGGGGACAGGGGGCGCGAGGCTACACCTTC. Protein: CASSQDGGQGARGYTF.

Here the CDR3 DNA reads TGCGCCAGCAGTACAACACAAGCGAACACCGGGGAGCTGTTTTTT. As protein: CASSTTQANTGELFF. The chain is built from TRBV10-1 and TRBJ2-2; D not resolved. In germline, CDR1 is WNHNN, CDR2 SYGVQD (reference sequence). V lost 5 bases, J lost 0 bases, and 10 bases lay in between. This CDR3 has 15 residues.

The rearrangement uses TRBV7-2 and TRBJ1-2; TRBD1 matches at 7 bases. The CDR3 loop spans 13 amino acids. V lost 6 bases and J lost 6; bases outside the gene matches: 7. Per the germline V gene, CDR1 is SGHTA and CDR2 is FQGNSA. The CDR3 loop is CASSSEGAHGYTF. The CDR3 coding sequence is TGTGCCAGCAGTTCGGAGGGGGCGCATGGCTACACCTTC.

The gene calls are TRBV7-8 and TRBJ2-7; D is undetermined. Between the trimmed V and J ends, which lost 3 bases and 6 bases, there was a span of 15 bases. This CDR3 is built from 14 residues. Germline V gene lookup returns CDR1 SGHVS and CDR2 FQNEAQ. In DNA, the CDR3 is TGTGCCAGCAGCTTCGGCGGAACCATGAGCGAGCAGTACTTC. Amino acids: CASSFGGTMSEQYF. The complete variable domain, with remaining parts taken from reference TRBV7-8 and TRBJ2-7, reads GAGVSQSPRYKVAKRGQDVALRCDPISGHVSLFWYQQALGQGPEFLTYFQNEAQLDKSGLPSDRFFAERPEGSVSTLKIQRTQQEDSAVYLCASSFGGTMSEQYFGPGTRLTVT.

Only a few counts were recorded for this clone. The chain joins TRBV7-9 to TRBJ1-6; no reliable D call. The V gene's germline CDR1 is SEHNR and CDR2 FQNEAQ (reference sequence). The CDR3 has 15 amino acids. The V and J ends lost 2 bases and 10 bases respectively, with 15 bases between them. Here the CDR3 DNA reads TGTGCCAGCAGCTTAACGAGGAATTTGAGATCACCCCTCCACTTT. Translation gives CASSLTRNLRSPLHF.

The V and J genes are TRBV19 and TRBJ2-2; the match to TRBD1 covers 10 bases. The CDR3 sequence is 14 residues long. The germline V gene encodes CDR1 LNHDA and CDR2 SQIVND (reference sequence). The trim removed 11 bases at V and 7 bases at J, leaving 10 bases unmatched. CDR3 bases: TGTGCCTGTTCGACAGGGGGCGTAAGCGGGGAGCTGTTTTTT. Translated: CACSTGGVSGELFF.

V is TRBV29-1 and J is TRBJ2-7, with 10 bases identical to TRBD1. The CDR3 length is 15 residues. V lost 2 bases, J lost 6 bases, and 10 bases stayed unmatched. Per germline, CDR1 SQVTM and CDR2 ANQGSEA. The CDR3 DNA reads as TGCAGCGTTGAAAGGCGGGACAGGGGAGTTGGCGAGCAGTACTTC. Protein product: CSVERRDRGVGEQYF.

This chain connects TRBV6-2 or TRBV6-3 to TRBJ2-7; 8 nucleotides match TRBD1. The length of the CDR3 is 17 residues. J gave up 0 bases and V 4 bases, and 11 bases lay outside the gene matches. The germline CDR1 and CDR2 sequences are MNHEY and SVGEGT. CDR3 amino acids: CASSFDPTGAFSYEQYF. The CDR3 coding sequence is TGTGCCAGCAGTTTTGACCCGACAGGGGCCTTCTCCTACGAGCAGTACTTC.

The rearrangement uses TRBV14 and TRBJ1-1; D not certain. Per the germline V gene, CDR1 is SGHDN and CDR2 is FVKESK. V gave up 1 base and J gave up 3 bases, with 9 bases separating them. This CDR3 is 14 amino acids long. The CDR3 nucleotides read TGTGCCAGCAGCCAAGTCCAGGCGTACACTGAAGCTTTCTTT. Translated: CASSQVQAYTEAFF.

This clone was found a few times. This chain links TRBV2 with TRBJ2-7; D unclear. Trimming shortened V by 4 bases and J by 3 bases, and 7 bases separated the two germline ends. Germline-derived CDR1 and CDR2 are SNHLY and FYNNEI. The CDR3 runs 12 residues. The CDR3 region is CASSAKVYEQYF. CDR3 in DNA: TGTGCCAGCAGTGCTAAAGTCTACGAGCAGTACTTC.